The 27 T cell receptor beta chains below were found in one sample sequenced in a study of identical twins. TCRdb independently ran MiXCR on the 5' RACE reads; one entry per CDR3 protein. The data show 400,000 or so distinct CDR3 sequences, about 9% seen once. The material sequenced was naive T cells sorted from blood. The receptors come from a woman between 50 and 59 years old in good health.

The chain links TRBV11-2 to TRBJ1-1; D gene uncertain. The CDR3 spans 13 residues. The germline V gene has CDR1 SGHAT and CDR2 FQNNGV. V gave up 5 bases and J gave up 1 base, with 8 bases separating them. The CDR3 DNA is TGTGCCAGCAGCCGGGAACAGAACACTGAAGCTTTCTTT. It yields the protein CASSREQNTEAFF.

This clonotype was detected a few times. The chain uses TRBV5-1 and TRBJ2-5; D might be TRBD2 (5 bases). The germline V gene encodes CDR1 SGHRS and CDR2 YFSETQ. The CDR3 covers 14 residues. The V end lost 3 bases, the J end lost 5 bases, and 14 bases lay between the germline ends. The CDR3 loop is CASSWELLGETQYF. For the CDR3, the DNA is TGCGCCAGCAGCTGGGAGCTTTTGGGTGAGACCCAGTACTTC.

This clonotype was observed at least ten times. The genes are TRBV15 and TRBJ2-7; D remains unclear. Germline CDR1 LNHNV, CDR2 YYDKDF (reference sequence). With 0 bases removed from V and 0 bases from J, the gap between germline ends came to 9 bases. CDR3 length equals 15 residues. CDR3 DNA: TGTGCCACCAGCAGAGATCCGCAGAGCTCCTACGAGCAGTACTTC. It codes for CATSRDPQSSYEQYF.

The table lists this clonotype with a few counts. The chain joins TRBV6-5 to TRBJ2-1; D is uncertain. CDR1 is MNHEY and CDR2 is SVGAGI in the germline V gene. The CDR3 length is 10 residues. The germline V and J ends were trimmed by 9 bases and 7 bases, with 7 bases remaining between them. CDR3 loop: CASTRNEQFF. CDR3 DNA sequence: TGTGCCAGTACGAGGAATGAGCAGTTCTTC.

This chain connects TRBV29-1 to TRBJ2-5; 9 bases align to TRBD2. CDR3 size: 14 residues. CDR1 is SQVTM and CDR2 is ANQGSEA in the germline V gene. V was pared by 4 bases and J by 4 bases, with 7 bases of the junction left unmatched. This chain's CDR3 is CSVGELAGRETQYF. In nucleotides, the CDR3 is TGCAGCGTTGGGGAGCTAGCGGGACGAGAGACCCAGTACTTC.

The chain has TRBV20-1 and TRBJ2-3; D not certain. The germline V and J ends were trimmed by 0 bases and 4 bases, with 14 bases remaining between them. The CDR3 totals 15 residues. Per germline, CDR1 DFQATT and CDR2 SNEGSKA (reference sequence). This CDR3 is CSARDRLVLPDTQYF. CDR3 sequence (DNA): TGCAGTGCTAGAGATCGGCTAGTTCTCCCAGATACGCAGTATTTT.

This clonotype turned up a few times. The chain links TRBV5-1 to TRBJ2-2, with TRBD1 matching over 9 bases. Per the germline V gene, CDR1 is SGHRS and CDR2 is YFSETQ. CDR3 size: 17 residues. With 4 bases clipped from V and 0 bases from J, the junction kept 7 bases outside the gene matches. This chain's CDR3 is CASSRGTGKTNTGELFF. The CDR3 DNA reads TGCGCCAGCAGCCGAGGGACAGGGAAGACGAACACCGGGGAGCTGTTTTTT.

A few counts support this clonotype. The chain combines TRBV7-8 with TRBJ2-1; 8 positions agree with TRBD1. Germline CDR1 SGHVS, CDR2 FQNEAQ. This CDR3 contains 15 residues. After removal of 2 bases from V and 6 bases from J, the junction contained 6 bases not matched to a gene. The CDR3 is CASSLTLGQGNEQFF. CDR3 DNA sequence: TGTGCCAGCAGCTTAACCCTTGGACAGGGCAATGAGCAGTTCTTC.

The chain employs TRBV20-1 and TRBJ2-1, with TRBD2 matching over 9 bases. This CDR3 is built from 17 residues. With V trimmed by 1 base and J by 5 bases, 12 bases remained unmatched. Germline V gives CDR1 DFQATT, CDR2 SNEGSKA (reference sequence). The CDR3 protein is CSARGGSSGVRHNEQFF. CDR3 sequence (DNA): TGCAGTGCTAGAGGTGGCTCTAGCGGGGTTAGGCACAATGAGCAGTTCTTC.

This clonotype was seen only a few times. The chain links TRBV12-3 or TRBV12-4 to TRBJ2-5; tentative D call: TRBD1 (6 bases). Trimming cost V 6 bases and J 1 base, with 12 bases left between them. The CDR3 consists of 14 residues. In DNA, the CDR3 is TGTGCCAGCAGCCGACAGGTTATCCAAGAGACCCAGTACTTC. The encoded protein is CASSRQVIQETQYF.

This clonotype was counted ten times or more. Germline and junction disagree at one end, which may indicate a read error. V usage is TRBV3-1 and J usage is TRBJ2-5, with unresolved D. The CDR3 totals 10 residues. CDR1 and CDR2 (germline): LGHDT, YNNKEL (reference sequence). CDR3 loop: CASSQGTQYF. Here the CDR3 DNA reads TGTGCCAGCAGCCAAGGGACCCAGTACTTC.

This clonotype was counted ten times or more. The chain employs TRBV5-1 and TRBJ2-3, with 7 nucleotides matching TRBD2. V was clipped by 0 bases and J by 4 bases; unmatched bases: 11. The CDR3 extends over 17 amino acids. Germline CDR1 SGHRS, CDR2 YFSETQ. CDR3: CASSLAWSGTPPDTQYF. DNA of the CDR3: TGCGCCAGCAGCTTGGCCTGGAGCGGGACCCCACCAGATACGCAGTATTTT.

This clonotype has a handful of counts. CDR3 loop: CASSQDVGDGSPLHF. CDR3 nucleotide sequence: TGTGCCAGCAGCCAAGATGTAGGGGACGGTTCACCCCTCCACTTT. This chain connects TRBV3-1 to TRBJ1-6, with a weak D call TRBD1 (5 bases). Germline lookup yields CDR1 LGHDT and CDR2 YNNKEL (reference sequence). V dropped 0 bases and J dropped 9 bases, with 12 bases sitting between them. This CDR3 is built from 15 residues.

The chain employs TRBV5-6 and TRBJ2-1; D is unresolved. The germline V gene encodes CDR1 SGHDT and CDR2 YYEEEE. The CDR3 extends over 13 amino acids. V was cut by 1 base and J by 6 bases, with 8 bases left in between. The CDR3, as DNA: TGTGCCAGCAGCTTGATAGGCGGCAATGAGCAGTTCTTC. Its translation is CASSLIGGNEQFF.

In this sample, this clonotype turned up a few times. The V gene is TRBV19, the J gene TRBJ2-7; D is tentatively TRBD1 or TRBD2 (5 bases each). The CDR3 is 13 residues long. CDR1 and CDR2 from the germline V gene are LNHDA and SQIVND (reference sequence). V was trimmed by 11 bases and J by 6 bases, leaving 20 bases between them. As DNA, the CDR3 is TGTGCCTCCAGGGAGTGGCGGTCCCCCGAGCAGTACTTC. Its translation is CASREWRSPEQYF. The full variable domain, rest sourced from reference TRBV19 and TRBJ2-7, is DGGITQSPKYLFRKEGQNVTLSCEQNLNHDAMYWYRQDPGQGLRLIYYSQIVNDFQKGDIAEGYSVSREKKESFPLTVTSAQKNPTAFYLCASREWRSPEQYFGPGTRLTVT.

This clonotype was seen repeatedly, ten times or more. The V call is TRBV3-1, the J call TRBJ1-1; D is uncertain. The CDR3 runs to 10 residues. The germline CDR1 and CDR2 sequences are LGHDT and YNNKEL (reference sequence). Trimming cost V 8 bases and J 3 bases, with 4 bases left between them. The CDR3 protein is CASGDTEAFF. The CDR3 nucleotides are TGTGCCAGCGGAGACACTGAAGCTTTCTTT.

The chain employs TRBV14 and TRBJ2-7, with 7 bases that match TRBD1. CDR1 and CDR2 from the germline V gene are SGHDN and FVKESK. There are 14 residues in the CDR3. The V and J ends lost 1 base and 3 bases, in that order; junction bases with no gene match: 3. CDR3 in DNA: TGTGCCAGCAGCCAAGCGGGACAGCTCTACGAGCAGTACTTC. Translation gives CASSQAGQLYEQYF.

V gene TRBV29-1 combines with J gene TRBJ1-1, with TRBD1 as a possible D gene (5 bases). The germline V and J ends were trimmed by 4 bases and 5 bases, with 14 bases remaining between them. The CDR3 is made up of 13 amino acids. The germline gives CDR1 SQVTM, CDR2 ANQGSEA. CDR3 in amino acids: CSVVPDRETEAFF. DNA of the CDR3: TGCAGCGTTGTGCCCGACAGAGAGACTGAAGCTTTCTTT.

The V call is TRBV20-1, the J call TRBJ2-3; D perhaps matches TRBD2 (6 bases). There are 12 residues in the CDR3. From germline, CDR1 is DFQATT and CDR2 SNEGSKA (reference sequence). Trimming left V 1 base short and J 6 bases short, with 8 bases between. The CDR3 nucleotides read TGCAGTGCTAGAGTTCGGGGGGATACGCAGTATTTT. It translates to CSARVRGDTQYF.

The chain employs TRBV7-8 and TRBJ2-7; possibly TRBD1 or TRBD2 for D (5 bases each). This CDR3 is built from 15 residues. Germline V gives CDR1 SGHVS, CDR2 FQNEAQ. Trimming took 5 bases from V and 2 from J, leaving 16 bases between them. CDR3: CASSQGRDPTYEQYF. CDR3 DNA sequence: TGTGCCAGCAGCCAGGGCCGGGACCCTACCTACGAGCAGTACTTC.

This chain connects TRBV11-1 to TRBJ2-1; D might be TRBD2 (6 bases). Germline V gene lookup returns CDR1 SGHAT and CDR2 FQDESV (reference sequence). The V and J ends lost 5 bases and 10 bases respectively, with 15 bases between them. The CDR3 has 13 residues. The CDR3 nucleotides are TGTGCCAGCAGCCCTCGGCGCCTAGCGGAGCAGTTCTTC. Translating gives CASSPRRLAEQFF.

The CDR3 is CASSLEVVAGANVLTF. The CDR3 region has the DNA TGTGCCAGCAGCTTAGAGGTCGTCGCCGGGGCCAACGTCCTGACTTTC. The chain is built from TRBV11-2 and TRBJ2-6; D unresolved. V was shortened by 0 bases and J by 4 bases, with 10 bases between the two germline ends. Germline V lookup: CDR1 SGHAT, CDR2 FQNNGV. This CDR3 contains 16 residues.

This clonotype was picked up many times. CDR3 loop: CSARVTNTEAFF. The CDR3 DNA follows: TGCAGTGCTAGAGTGACAAACACTGAAGCTTTCTTT. The rearrangement links TRBV20-1 to TRBJ1-1; D is ambiguous. Trimming stripped 1 base from V and 2 bases from J, with 5 bases between. Germline V gives CDR1 DFQATT, CDR2 SNEGSKA (reference sequence). The length of the CDR3 is 12 residues.

J is TRBJ1-2 and V is TRBV20-1, with TRBD1 matching 7 bases. The CDR3 runs to 13 residues. The V and J ends lost 2 bases and 4 bases, in that order; junction bases with no gene match: 4. Germline lookup yields CDR1 DFQATT and CDR2 SNEGSKA (reference sequence). CDR3 amino acids: CSARSDRAYGYTF. The CDR3 DNA follows: TGCAGTGCTAGATCAGACAGGGCCTATGGCTACACCTTC.

The chain is built from TRBV6-5 and TRBJ2-1; TRBD2 is a possible D gene (6 bases). CDR3 size: 15 residues. The V end lost 0 bases, the J end lost 7 bases, and 13 bases lay between the germline ends. Per germline, CDR1 MNHEY and CDR2 SVGAGI. The CDR3 DNA sequence: TGTGCCAGCAGTTACTCGGACGTGACTAGGAATGAGCAGTTCTTC. Translated, it gives CASSYSDVTRNEQFF.

The table lists this clonotype with many counts. The CDR3 region is CASTNLLSYETQYF. Here the CDR3 DNA reads TGTGCCAGCACCAACCTGCTATCTTACGAGACCCAGTACTTC. The chain combines TRBV12-3 or TRBV12-4 with TRBJ2-5; D not resolved. Trimming pared 7 bases from V and 5 bases from J, leaving 17 bases between. The CDR3 consists of 14 residues.

This clonotype was detected a few times. The chain recombines TRBV7-8 with TRBJ2-3, with unresolved D. This CDR3 is built from 15 residues. Germline assignment: CDR1 SGHVS and CDR2 FQNEAQ. Trimming stripped 1 base from V and 5 bases from J, with 13 bases between. CDR3 amino acids: CASSLGLHPKDTQYF. Here the CDR3 DNA reads TGTGCCAGCAGCTTAGGGCTCCACCCAAAAGATACGCAGTATTTT.